These 15 T cell receptor beta chains originate from one sample sequenced in a study of T cells in Graves' hyperthyroidism and ophthalmopathy. It was RNA transcripts that yielded the amplified TCR beta CDR3 regions. Researchers ran a first-round RT-PCR on the TCR CDR3 using the HTBI primer set. TCRdb called the multiplex PCR reads again in MiXCR, with one record for every CDR3 protein. The sample records approximately 600,000 distinct CDR3 sequences, 16% being singletons. Sequencing was performed on blood. Receptor source: a woman aged 25 to 39 with Graves' hyperthyroidism.

In its sample, this clonotype was seen many times. The V and J genes are TRBV13 and TRBJ1-2; 9 bases match TRBD1. The J segment lost 6 bases and the V segment lost 3 bases, leaving 5 bases of the junction unmatched. Germline V lookup: CDR1 PRHDT, CDR2 FYEKMQ (reference sequence). The CDR3 totals 14 residues. The CDR3, as DNA: TGTGCCAGCAGCTTTAACAGGGGGCGCGATGGCTACACCTTC. Protein product: CASSFNRGRDGYTF.

This clonotype was detected a few times. The chain recombines TRBV6-1 with TRBJ1-4; the D gene is possibly TRBD1 (6 bases). V shed 8 bases and J shed 8 bases, with 18 bases lying between them. The germline CDR1 and CDR2 sequences are MNHNS and SASEGT. The CDR3 covers 14 residues. CDR3: CASGFTGQLEKLFF. CDR3 coding DNA: TGTGCCAGCGGGTTTACAGGACAGCTAGAAAAACTGTTTTTT.

This clonotype was counted at least ten times. V and J are TRBV28 and TRBJ2-7; D is ambiguous. Germline CDR1 is MDHEN and CDR2 is SYDVKM. V lost 6 bases to trimming and J lost 2 bases, with 17 bases between them. The CDR3 runs 15 residues. The CDR3 sequence is CASSPPLYATYEQYF. The CDR3 DNA sequence: TGTGCCAGCAGCCCCCCGTTATACGCTACCTACGAGCAGTACTTC.

This clonotype was counted at least ten times. V gene TRBV11-2 combines with J gene TRBJ2-5, with D possibly matching TRBD1 (7 bases). Trimming took 5 bases from V and 2 from J, leaving 12 bases between them. CDR1 and CDR2 (germline): SGHAT, FQNNGV. CDR3 length: 14 amino acids. The CDR3 DNA reads as TGTGCCAGCAGCGGAGGGGACAGACAAGAGACCCAGTACTTC. This codes for CASSGGDRQETQYF.

The rearrangement links TRBV7-2 to TRBJ1-2, with 8 positions matching TRBD1. In germline, CDR1 is SGHTA, CDR2 FQGNSA. The junction had 5 bases not matched to a gene; V was cut back by 6 bases and J by 5 bases. The CDR3 loop spans 13 amino acids. CDR3: CASRQGGRYGYTF. The CDR3, as DNA: TGTGCCAGCAGACAGGGGGGGAGGTATGGCTACACCTTC.

The V and J genes are TRBV20-1 and TRBJ2-1; D unresolved. With the DNA end fitting TRBJ2-7 better, the J assignment may be wrong. This CDR3 has 16 residues. Germline V gene sequence: CDR1 DFQATT, CDR2 SNEGSKA (reference sequence). The CDR3 DNA reads as TGCAGTGCTAGGAACGAAGACTCATCCTCCTACAATGAGCAGTACTTC. Translation: CSARNEDSSSYNEQYF.

At least ten counts were recorded for this clonotype. V and J are TRBV28 and TRBJ1-5; 10 nucleotides agree with TRBD1. J was trimmed by 1 base and V by 6 bases; bases with no gene match: 6. The CDR3 spans 16 residues. The germline V gene encodes CDR1 MDHEN and CDR2 SYDVKM. CDR3 sequence: CASSLPGQGSNQPQHF. CDR3 DNA: TGTGCCAGCAGCTTACCGGGACAGGGGAGCAATCAGCCCCAGCATTTT.

This clonotype was counted between two and nine times. The V call is TRBV24-1, the J call TRBJ1-2; 8 bases fit TRBD1. J lost 2 bases, V lost 6 bases, and 4 bases had no gene match. This CDR3 comprises 14 residues. Germline CDR1 reads KGHDR; CDR2 reads SFDVKD. CDR3 nucleotide sequence: TGTGCCACCAGTACAGGGGGGGGGAACTATGGCTACACCTTC. This sequence encodes CATSTGGGNYGYTF.

At least ten counts were recorded for this clonotype. The V call is TRBV28, the J call TRBJ2-7; D is perhaps TRBD1 or TRBD2 (5 bases each). Germline CDR1 MDHEN, CDR2 SYDVKM. CDR3 length: 15 residues. V was pared by 6 bases and J by 2 bases, with 17 bases between. CDR3 bases: TGTGCCAGCAGCATTACGGGGCAGCTTACCTACGAGCAGTACTTC. This encodes CASSITGQLTYEQYF.

The rearrangement uses TRBV27 and TRBJ1-5, with D maybe TRBD1 (6 bases). The CDR3 spans 14 residues. Germline-derived CDR1 and CDR2 are MNHEY and SMNVEV (reference sequence). V was trimmed by 6 bases and J by 7 bases, leaving 16 bases between them. CDR3 DNA: TGTGCCAGCAGCCAGGGGATGGGGAAACAGCCCCAGCATTTT. It encodes CASSQGMGKQPQHF.

The CDR3, as DNA: TGTGCCAGCAGTTTAAGGGAGGGGAGACAAACGCGCGGGACCTATGGCTACACCTTC. It specifies CASSLREGRQTRGTYGYTF. The rearrangement joins TRBV27 to TRBJ1-2, with D possibly TRBD1 on 5 matching bases. Trimming removed 2 bases from V and 4 bases from J, with 26 bases in between. Germline V gene lookup returns CDR1 MNHEY and CDR2 SMNVEV (reference sequence). The CDR3 has 19 residues.

The chain employs TRBV6-5 and TRBJ1-6; D remains ambiguous. With 2 bases removed from V and 7 bases from J, the gap between germline ends came to 9 bases. Per the germline V gene, CDR1 is MNHEY and CDR2 is SVGAGI. The CDR3 loop spans 14 amino acids. DNA for the CDR3: TGTGCCAGCAGTTACGCGGCTAGGAATTCACCCCTCCACTTT. This gives the protein CASSYAARNSPLHF.

Only a few counts were recorded for this clonotype. V usage is TRBV7-9 and J usage is TRBJ2-3, with D perhaps matching TRBD1 (5 bases). Trimming removed 2 bases at V and 3 bases at J, with 9 bases between. Germline V CDR1 and CDR2: SEHNR, FQNEAQ (reference sequence). CDR3 length: 14 residues. CDR3 sequence (DNA): TGTGCCAGCAGCTTAAAAGGGGTTACAGATACGCAGTATTTT. This encodes CASSLKGVTDTQYF.

The V and J genes are TRBV19 and TRBJ1-1; TRBD1 matches 9 bases. The CDR3 totals 12 residues. Germline V gene data show CDR1 as LNHDA and CDR2 as SQIVND (reference sequence). Unmatched junction bases numbered 4, after V lost 3 bases and J lost 11 bases. The CDR3 DNA is TGTGCCAGTAGTATCAGGGACAGGGTGGCTTTCTTT. As protein: CASSIRDRVAFF.

This clonotype was recorded at least ten times. V and J are TRBV5-1 and TRBJ2-1; a possible D gene is TRBD2 (6 bases). Germline V CDR1 and CDR2: SGHRS, YFSETQ. Trimming took off 4 bases at V and 6 bases at J, with 17 bases between the two ends. This CDR3 is 15 amino acids long. The CDR3 nucleotides are TGCGCCAGCAGCCCCCAATTGGTGGGGGGCAATGAGCAGTTCTTC. This codes for CASSPQLVGGNEQFF. Based on the CDR3 plus reference TRBV5-1 and TRBJ2-1, the full variable domain is KAGVTQTPRYLIKTRGQQVTLSCSPISGHRSVSWYQQTPGQGLQFLFEYFSETQRNKGNFPGRFSGRQFSNSRSEMNVSTLELGDSALYLCASSPQLVGGNEQFFGPGTRLTVL.